The source of this T cell receptor beta chain is a study of technical replicates of blood from a handful of donors. Method: immunoSEQ multiplex PCR; TCRdb's copy keeps in-frame clones and lacks some. The sample shows 50,000 to 70,000 clones, 90% to 95% of them seen only once. This CDR3 spans 14 amino acids. V trimming: 1 base; J trimming: 9 bases; junction bases outside the gene matches: 7. CDR1 and CDR2 from the germline V gene are SGDLS and YYNGEE. The receptor was derived from a human donor in good health. Some clones in this sample may be carry-over from other donors' samples. This sequence joins TRBV9 and TRBJ2-3, with TRBD2 matching over 8 bases. The sequencing sample was made of PBMCs. CDR3 protein: CASSVSGSIPTQYF. CDR3 DNA: TGTGCCAGCAGCGTAAGCGGGAGCATACCCACGCAGTATTTT.